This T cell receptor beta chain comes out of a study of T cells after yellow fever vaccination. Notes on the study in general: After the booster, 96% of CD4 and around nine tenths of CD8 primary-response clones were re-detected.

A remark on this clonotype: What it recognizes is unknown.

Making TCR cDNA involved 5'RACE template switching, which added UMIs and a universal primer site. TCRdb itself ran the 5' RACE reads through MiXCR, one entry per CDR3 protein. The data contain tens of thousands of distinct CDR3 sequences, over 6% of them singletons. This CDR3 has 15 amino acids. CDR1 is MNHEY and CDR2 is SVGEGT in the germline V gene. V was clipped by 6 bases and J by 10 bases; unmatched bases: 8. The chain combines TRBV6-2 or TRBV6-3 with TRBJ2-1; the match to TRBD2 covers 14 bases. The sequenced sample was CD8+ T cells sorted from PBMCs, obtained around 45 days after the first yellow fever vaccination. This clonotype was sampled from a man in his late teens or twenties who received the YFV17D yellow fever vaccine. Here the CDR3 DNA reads TGTGCCAGCAGCTCTCCCGGGACTAGCGGGGGAGAGCAGTTCTTC. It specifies CASSSPGTSGGEQFF.